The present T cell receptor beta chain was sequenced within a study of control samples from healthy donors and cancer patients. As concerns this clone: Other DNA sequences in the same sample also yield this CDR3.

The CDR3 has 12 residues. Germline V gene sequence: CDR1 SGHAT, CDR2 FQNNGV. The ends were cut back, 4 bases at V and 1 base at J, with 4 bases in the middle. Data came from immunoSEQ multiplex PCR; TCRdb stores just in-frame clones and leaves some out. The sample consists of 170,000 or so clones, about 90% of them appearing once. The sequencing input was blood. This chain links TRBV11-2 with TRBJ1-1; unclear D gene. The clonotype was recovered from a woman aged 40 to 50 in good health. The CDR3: CASSSQNTEAFF. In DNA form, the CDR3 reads TGTGCCAGCAGCTCCCAGAACACTGAAGCTTTCTTT.